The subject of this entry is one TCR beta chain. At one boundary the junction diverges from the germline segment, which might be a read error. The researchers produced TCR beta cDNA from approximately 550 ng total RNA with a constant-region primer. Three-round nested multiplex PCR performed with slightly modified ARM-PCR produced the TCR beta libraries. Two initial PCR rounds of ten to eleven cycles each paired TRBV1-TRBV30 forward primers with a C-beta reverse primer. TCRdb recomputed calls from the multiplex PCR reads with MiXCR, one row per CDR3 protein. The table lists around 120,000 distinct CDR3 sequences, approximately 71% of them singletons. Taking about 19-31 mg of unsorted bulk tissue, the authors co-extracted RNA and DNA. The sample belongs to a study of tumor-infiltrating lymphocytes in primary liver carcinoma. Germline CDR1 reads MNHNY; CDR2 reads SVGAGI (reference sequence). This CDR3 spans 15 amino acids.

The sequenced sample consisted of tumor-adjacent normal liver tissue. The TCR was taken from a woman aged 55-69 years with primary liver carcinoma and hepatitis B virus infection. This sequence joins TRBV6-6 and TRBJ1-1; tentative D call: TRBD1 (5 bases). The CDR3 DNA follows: TGCGCCAGCTGGGGCAGGAAAGGGTGGGACACTGAAGCTTTCTTT. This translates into CASWGRKGWDTEAFF.